This T cell receptor (beta chain) appears in the sequencing data of a study of vaccination effects on CD4 cells after COVID-19. Study details: ViraFEST assay sequencing came after antigen-specific CD4+ T cells were expanded with viral peptide pools. Early and late time points after vaccination were used to sample three convalescent patients. A density of roughly 2 million PBMC per well was used; these cells were cultured with approximately 9.3 IU/ml IL-2 and roughly 9.2 ug/ml peptides.

Subsequent to a culture period of more than 9 days, CD4+ T cells were isolated. PCR confirmed that the person was infected with SARS-CoV-2 between March and December 2020. Participants completed two doses of the BNT162b2 or mRNA-1273 vaccine. The authors replaced half the medium with IL-2 medium on days 3 and 7. With regard to this clone: The antigen remains unidentified.

Data came from immunoSEQ multiplex PCR; TCRdb stores just in-frame clones and leaves some out. The sample holds tens of thousands of clones, nearly 75% seen once. V shed 0 bases and J shed 3 bases, with 18 bases lying between them. This CDR3 has 17 amino acids. The germline V gene encodes CDR1 LNHNV and CDR2 YYDKDF (reference sequence). This sequence originates from a human donor who had a prior SARS-CoV-2 infection. The V and J genes are TRBV15 and TRBJ2-7; the D gene is possibly TRBD1 (6 bases). The sample consisted of CD4+ T cells from PBMCs cultured without peptide, taken after COVID-19 vaccination. The CDR3 sequence is CATSRDPRGLLGYEQYF. In nucleotides, the CDR3 is TGTGCCACCAGCAGAGATCCCAGGGGCCTCCTGGGCTACGAGCAGTACTTC.